These T cell receptor beta chains were read from a single sample in a study of blood T cell repertoires in COVID-19. The data were produced by immunoSEQ multiplex PCR, yet TCRdb's version contains in-frame clones alone and is incomplete. Found here are some 150,000 clones, 85% to 90% of them singletons; the top ten hold over 12%. Sequenced: peripheral blood. These receptors were obtained from a middle-aged woman with acute or convalescent COVID-19. The CDR3 runs from the conserved cysteine through the conserved F or W. The order of the fields is J gene, D gene, V gene, clone size, CDR3 protein, CDR3 DNA. A D gene is named only where the DNA matches it firmly. The size field is filled for only some rows; it gives once, few, many or a size class.

>TRBJ1-6|NA|TRBV5-1|NA
CASSLVSASNRIYNSPLHF
TGCGCCAGCAGCTTGGTTTCCGCCTCTAACAGGATCTATAATTCACCCCTCCACTTT
>TRBJ2-4|NA|TRBV5-4|few
CASSLENIQYF
TGTGCCAGCAGCCTCGAAAACATTCAGTACTTC
>TRBJ1-1|NA|TRBV5-1|NA
CASSFGDTSNTEAFF
TGCGCCAGCAGCTTCGGGGACACTTCGAACACTGAAGCTTTCTTT
>TRBJ2-3|NA|TRBV6-5|NA
CASSKPPNTQYF
TGTGCCAGCAGTAAACCACCTAATACGCAGTATTTT
>TRBJ2-2|NA|TRBV9|NA
CASSVVQAGELFF
TGTGCCAGCAGCGTAGTTCAGGCCGGGGAGCTGTTTTTT
>TRBJ1-1|NA|TRBV4-1|NA
CASSQDLLETVHEAFF
TGCGCCAGCAGCCAAGATCTGTTGGAGACAGTCCATGAAGCTTTCTTT
>TRBJ2-3|TRBD2|TRBV6-1|NA
CASSEIAGGPTDTQYF
TGTGCCAGCAGTGAAATAGCGGGGGGGCCAACAGATACGCAGTATTTT
>TRBJ2-7|NA|TRBV4-2|NA
CASSQPGGDRANGEQYF
TGTGCCAGCAGCCAACCGGGGGGGGACAGGGCCAACGGGGAGCAGTACTTC
>TRBJ2-1|NA|TRBV25-1|NA
CASSPPRTTLNNEQFF
TGTGCCAGCAGTCCACCTAGGACTACTTTAAACAATGAGCAGTTCTTC
>TRBJ2-3|NA|TRBV6-4|NA
CASSDQGISSTDTQYF
TGTGCCAGCAGTGACCAGGGGATTTCTAGCACAGATACGCAGTATTTT
>TRBJ1-1|TRBD1|TRBV29-1|NA
CSVGGDRAEAFF
TGCAGCGTTGGGGGGGACAGGGCCGAAGCTTTCTTT
>TRBJ2-3|NA|TRBV6-1|NA
CASSEVDVGGADTQYF
TGTGCCAGCAGTGAAGTGGATGTTGGGGGCGCAGATACGCAGTATTTT
>TRBJ2-5|NA|TRBV21-1|once
CARNIRGTQYF
TGTGCCAGGAATATACGGGGGACCCAGTACTTC
>TRBJ2-7|TRBD2|TRBV11-2|NA
CASSLEGRGRAIIYEQYF
TGTGCCAGCAGCTTAGAAGGACGTGGGAGGGCCATTATCTACGAGCAGTACTTC
>TRBJ1-1|NA|TRBV19|NA
CASSIRSPGTEAFF
TGTGCCAGTAGTATTCGATCTCCGGGGACTGAAGCTTTCTTT
>TRBJ2-1|NA|TRBV9|NA
CASSVAGGHRIEQFF
TGTGCCAGCAGCGTAGCTGGGGGACACCGGATTGAGCAGTTCTTC
>TRBJ1-6|NA|TRBV2|NA
CASSENPAQTYNSPLHF
TGTGCCAGCAGTGAAAACCCCGCTCAGACCTATAATTCACCCCTCCACTTT